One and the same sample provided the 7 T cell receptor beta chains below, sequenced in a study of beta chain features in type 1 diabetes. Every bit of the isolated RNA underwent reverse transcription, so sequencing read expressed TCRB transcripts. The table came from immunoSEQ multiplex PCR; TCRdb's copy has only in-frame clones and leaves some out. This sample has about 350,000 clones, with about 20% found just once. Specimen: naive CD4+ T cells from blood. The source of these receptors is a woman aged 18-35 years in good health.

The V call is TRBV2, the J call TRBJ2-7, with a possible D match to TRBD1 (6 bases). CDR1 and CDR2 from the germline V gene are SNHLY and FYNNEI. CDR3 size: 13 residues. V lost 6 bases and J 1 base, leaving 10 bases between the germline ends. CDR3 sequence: CASSVDRSYEQYF. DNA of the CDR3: TGTGCCAGCAGCGTTGACAGGTCCTACGAGCAGTACTTC.

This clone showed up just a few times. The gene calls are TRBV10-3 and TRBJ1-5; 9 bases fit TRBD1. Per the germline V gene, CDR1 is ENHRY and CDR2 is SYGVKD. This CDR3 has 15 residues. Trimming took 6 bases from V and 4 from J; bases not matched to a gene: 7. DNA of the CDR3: TGTGCCATCAGCCCGGGACAGGGAGGGAATCAGCCCCAGCATTTT. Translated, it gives CAISPGQGGNQPQHF.

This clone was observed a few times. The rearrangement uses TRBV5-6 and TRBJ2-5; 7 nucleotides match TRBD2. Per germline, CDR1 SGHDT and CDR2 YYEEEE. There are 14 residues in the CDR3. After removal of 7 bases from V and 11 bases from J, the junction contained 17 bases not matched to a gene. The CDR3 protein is CASAIRDSGREQYF. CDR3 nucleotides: TGTGCCAGCGCCATCCGGGACTCAGGGCGGGAGCAGTACTTC.

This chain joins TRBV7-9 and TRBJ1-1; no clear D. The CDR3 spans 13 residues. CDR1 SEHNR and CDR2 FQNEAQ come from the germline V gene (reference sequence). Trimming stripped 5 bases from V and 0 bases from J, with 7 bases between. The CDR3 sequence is CASSPSVNTEAFF. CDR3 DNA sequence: TGTGCCAGCAGCCCCTCAGTGAACACTGAAGCTTTCTTT.

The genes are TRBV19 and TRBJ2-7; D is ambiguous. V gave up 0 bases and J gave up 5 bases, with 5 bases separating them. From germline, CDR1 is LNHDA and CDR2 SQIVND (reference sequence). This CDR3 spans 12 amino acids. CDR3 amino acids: CASSIEADEQYF. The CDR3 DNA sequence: TGTGCCAGTAGTATAGAAGCTGACGAGCAGTACTTC.

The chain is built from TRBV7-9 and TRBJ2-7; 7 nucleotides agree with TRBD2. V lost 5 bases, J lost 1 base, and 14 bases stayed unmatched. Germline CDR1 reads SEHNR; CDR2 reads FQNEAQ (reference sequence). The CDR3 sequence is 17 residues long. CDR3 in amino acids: CASSPVPTAGASYEQYF. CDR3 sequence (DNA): TGTGCCAGCAGCCCCGTCCCAACGGCGGGAGCGTCCTACGAGCAGTACTTC.

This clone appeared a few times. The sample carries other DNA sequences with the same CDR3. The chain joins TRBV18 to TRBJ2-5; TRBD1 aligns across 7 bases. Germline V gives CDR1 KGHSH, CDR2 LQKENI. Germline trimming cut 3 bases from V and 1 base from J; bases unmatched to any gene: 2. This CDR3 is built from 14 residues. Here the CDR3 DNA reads TGTGCCAGCTCACCGAGACAGGGCCAAGAGACCCAGTACTTC. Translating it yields CASSPRQGQETQYF. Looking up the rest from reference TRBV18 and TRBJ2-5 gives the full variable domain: NAGVMQNPRHLVRRRGQEARLRCSPMKGHSHVYWYRQLPEEGLKFMVYLQKENIIDESGMPKERFSAEFPKEGPSILRIQQVVRGDSAAYFCASSPRQGQETQYFGPGTRLLVL.